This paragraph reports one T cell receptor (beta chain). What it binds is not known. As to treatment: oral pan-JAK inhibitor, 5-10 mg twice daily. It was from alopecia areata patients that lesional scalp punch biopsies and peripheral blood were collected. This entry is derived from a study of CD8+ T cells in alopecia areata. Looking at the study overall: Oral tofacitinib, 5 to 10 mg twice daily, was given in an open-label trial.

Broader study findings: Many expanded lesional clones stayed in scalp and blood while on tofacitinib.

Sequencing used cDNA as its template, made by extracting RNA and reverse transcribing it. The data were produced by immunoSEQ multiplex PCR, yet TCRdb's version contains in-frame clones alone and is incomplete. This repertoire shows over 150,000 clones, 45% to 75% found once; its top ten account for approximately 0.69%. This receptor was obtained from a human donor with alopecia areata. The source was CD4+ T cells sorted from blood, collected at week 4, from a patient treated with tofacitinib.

The CDR3 DNA follows: TGTGCCAGCAGCTTCCAACAGGGGACCTATGGCTACACCTTC. It yields the protein CASSFQQGTYGYTF. This rearrangement joins TRBV7-9 to TRBJ1-2; 7 bases fit TRBD1. The germline CDR1 and CDR2 sequences are SEHNR and FQNEAQ (reference sequence). The CDR3 is 14 amino acids. V was clipped by 3 bases and J by 4 bases; unmatched bases: 5.